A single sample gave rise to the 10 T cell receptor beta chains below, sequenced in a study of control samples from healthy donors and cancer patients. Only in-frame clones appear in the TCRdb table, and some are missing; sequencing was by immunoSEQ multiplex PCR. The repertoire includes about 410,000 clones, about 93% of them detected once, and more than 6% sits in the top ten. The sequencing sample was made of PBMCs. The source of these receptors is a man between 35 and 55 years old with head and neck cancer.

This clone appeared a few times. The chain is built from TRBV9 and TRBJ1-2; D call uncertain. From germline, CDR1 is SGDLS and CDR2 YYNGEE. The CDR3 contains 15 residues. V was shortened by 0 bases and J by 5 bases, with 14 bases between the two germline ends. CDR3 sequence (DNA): TGTGCCAGCAGCGTAGAAGAGGGAGGCCGATATGGCTACACCTTC. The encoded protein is CASSVEEGGRYGYTF.

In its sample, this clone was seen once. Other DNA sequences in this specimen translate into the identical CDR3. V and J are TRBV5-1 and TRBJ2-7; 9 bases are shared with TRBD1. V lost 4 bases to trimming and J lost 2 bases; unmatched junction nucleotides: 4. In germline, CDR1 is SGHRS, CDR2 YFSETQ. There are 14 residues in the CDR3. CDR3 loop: CASSEGQGPYEQYF. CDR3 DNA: TGCGCCAGCAGCGAGGGACAGGGACCCTACGAGCAGTACTTC.

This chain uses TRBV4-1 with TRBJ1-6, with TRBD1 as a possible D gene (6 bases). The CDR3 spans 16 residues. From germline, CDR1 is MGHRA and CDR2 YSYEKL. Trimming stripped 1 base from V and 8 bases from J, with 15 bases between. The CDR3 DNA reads TGCGCCAGCAGCCAAGGGGCCGGGGGCGTCGATTCACCCCTCCACTTT. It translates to CASSQGAGGVDSPLHF.

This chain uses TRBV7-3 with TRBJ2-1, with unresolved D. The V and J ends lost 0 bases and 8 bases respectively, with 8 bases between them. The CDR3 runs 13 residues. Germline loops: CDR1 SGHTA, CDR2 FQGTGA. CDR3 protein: CASSLTTQDEQFF. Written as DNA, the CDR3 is TGTGCCAGCAGCTTAACAACCCAGGATGAGCAGTTCTTC.

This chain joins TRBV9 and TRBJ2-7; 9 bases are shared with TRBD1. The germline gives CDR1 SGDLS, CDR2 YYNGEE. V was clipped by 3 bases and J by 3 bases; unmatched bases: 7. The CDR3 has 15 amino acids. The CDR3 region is CASSAADRGVYEQYF. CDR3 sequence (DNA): TGTGCCAGCAGCGCTGCCGACAGGGGGGTCTACGAGCAGTACTTC. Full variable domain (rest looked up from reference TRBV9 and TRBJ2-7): DSGVTQTPKHLITATGQRVTLRCSPRSGDLSVYWYQQSLDQGLQFLIQYYNGEERAKGNILERFSAQQFPDLHSELNLSSLELGDSALYFCASSAADRGVYEQYFGPGTRLTVT.

This CDR3 is CASSGGYRNSPLHF. The CDR3 bases are TGTGCCAGCAGTGGGGGGTATCGGAATTCACCCCTCCACTTT. The gene calls are TRBV3-1 (or the pseudogene TRBV3-2) and TRBJ1-6, with TRBD1 as a possible D gene (5 bases). The CDR3 consists of 14 residues. Germline lookup yields CDR1 LGHDT and CDR2 YNNKEL (reference sequence). The V and J ends lost 6 bases and 7 bases respectively, with 13 bases between them.

Written as DNA, the CDR3 is TGTGCCAGCAGCTTAGCGGGGCAGTTCATTCAGTACTTC. It yields the protein CASSLAGQFIQYF. This rearrangement joins TRBV7-2 to TRBJ2-4; D might be TRBD1 (5 bases). Deletions cut 0 bases from V and 9 bases from J, with 9 bases between. The CDR3 runs 13 residues. The germline V gene has CDR1 SGHTA and CDR2 FQGNSA.

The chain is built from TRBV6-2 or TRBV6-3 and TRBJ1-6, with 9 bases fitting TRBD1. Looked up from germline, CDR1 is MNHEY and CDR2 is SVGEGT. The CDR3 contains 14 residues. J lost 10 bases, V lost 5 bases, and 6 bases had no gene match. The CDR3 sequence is CASSAGTGRSPLHF. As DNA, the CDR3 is TGTGCCAGCAGTGCCGGGACAGGGAGGTCACCCCTCCACTTT.

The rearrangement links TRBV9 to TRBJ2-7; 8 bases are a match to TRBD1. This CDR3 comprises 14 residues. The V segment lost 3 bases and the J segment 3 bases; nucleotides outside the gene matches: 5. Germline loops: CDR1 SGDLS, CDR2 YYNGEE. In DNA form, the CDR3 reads TGTGCCAGCAGCGGGCCGGGACAGGTCTACGAGCAGTACTTC. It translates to CASSGPGQVYEQYF.

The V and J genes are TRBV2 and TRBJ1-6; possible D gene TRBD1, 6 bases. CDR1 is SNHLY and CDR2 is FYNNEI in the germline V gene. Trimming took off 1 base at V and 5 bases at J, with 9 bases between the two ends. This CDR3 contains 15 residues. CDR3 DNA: TGTGCCAGCAGTGAAGTCCCAGGGGATAATTCACCCCTCCACTTT. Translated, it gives CASSEVPGDNSPLHF.